These T cell receptor beta chains were read from a single sample in a study of vaccination and CD4 T cells after COVID-19. Their recognized antigens are unknown. TCRdb ran MiXCR on the PCR reads and lists one entry per CDR3 protein. The sample includes about 12,000 distinct CDR3 sequences, 50% to 65% of them seen just once. The sequencing sample was made of CD4+ T cells from blood, cultured in vitro. These receptors came from a human donor who had recovered from COVID-19. The CDR3 runs from the conserved cysteine through the conserved F or W. Fields, in order: J gene, D gene, clone size, V gene, CDR3 protein, CDR3 DNA. D genes are given only for firm matches. Clone size is given for some rows only: seen once, a few or many times, or a class if the clone is expanded.

>TRBJ1-6|.|.|TRBV12-3/TRBV12-4
CASSFLYSPLHF
TGTGCCAGCAGTTTCTTGTATTCACCCCTCCACTTT
>TRBJ2-5|.|.|TRBV20-1
CSARDGGDYQETQYF
TGCAGTGCTAGAGATGGGGGAGACTACCAAGAGACCCAGTACTTC
>TRBJ2-3|.|.|TRBV20-1
CSARVSSTSTDTQYF
TGCAGTGCTAGAGTATCATCGACGAGCACAGATACGCAGTATTTT
>TRBJ1-3|TRBD1|.|TRBV12-3/TRBV12-4
CASSGWDRGAGNTIYF
TGTGCCAGCAGTGGGTGGGACAGGGGTGCTGGAAACACCATATATTTT
>TRBJ1-2|.|few|TRBV6-1
CEHKRVPATMNGYTF
TGTGAACACAAACGGGTGCCGGCGACTATGAATGGCTACACCTTC
>TRBJ1-3|.|.|TRBV12-3/TRBV12-4
CASSLVGTEPSGNTIYF
TGTGCCAGCAGTTTAGTGGGGACGGAACCCTCTGGAAACACCATATATTTT
>TRBJ1-6|TRBD1|.|TRBV7-9
CASSLGRQGYNSPLHF
TGTGCCAGCAGCTTAGGACGACAGGGCTATAATTCACCCCTCCACTTT
>TRBJ1-5|.|few|TRBV7-9
CASSLGGFVAQPQHF
TGTGCCAGCAGCTTAGGGGGTTTCGTGGCTCAGCCCCAGCATTTT
>TRBJ1-1|TRBD1|.|TRBV9
CASSVDPAGGTEAFF
TGTGCCAGCAGCGTAGACCCCGCAGGGGGCACTGAAGCTTTCTTT
>TRBJ1-5|.|.|TRBV30
CAWSPLGAGTRLYSNQPQHF
TGTGCCTGGAGTCCACTCGGGGCAGGGACGCGCTTGTACAGCAATCAGCCCCAGCATTTT
>TRBJ2-2|.|.|TRBV7-8
CASSAGRVPQIGTGELFF
TGTGCCAGCAGCGCCGGGCGGGTTCCTCAGATCGGCACCGGGGAGCTGTTTTTT
>TRBJ2-1|TRBD1|few|TRBV7-6
CASSPTGQGSDEQFF
TGTGCCAGCAGCCCGACGGGACAGGGCTCCGATGAGCAGTTCTTC
>TRBJ2-1|.|.|TRBV27
CASRPQVSYNEQFF
TGTGCCAGCAGGCCACAGGTCTCCTACAATGAGCAGTTCTTC
>TRBJ1-2|.|few|TRBV30
CAWTSLATRLVYTF
TGTGCCTGGACCTCCTTGGCCACGAGGTTGGTCTACACCTTC
>TRBJ1-5|.|.|TRBV30
CAWRKGSGNQPQHF
TGTGCCTGGAGGAAAGGGTCGGGTAATCAGCCCCAGCATTTT
>TRBJ1-3|.|few|TRBV6-2/TRBV6-3
CASSTRQFSGNTIYF
TGTGCCAGCAGCACCCGACAGTTCTCTGGAAACACCATATATTTT
>TRBJ2-7|.|few|TRBV29-1
CSVVGRDVSYEQYF
TGCAGCGTTGTCGGCAGGGACGTCTCCTACGAGCAGTACTTC
>TRBJ1-6|TRBD1|few|TRBV6-5
CASSYLKGTGEGSPLHF
TGTGCCAGCAGTTACCTAAAAGGGACAGGCGAAGGTTCACCCCTCCACTTT
>TRBJ1-1|.|few|TRBV6-2/TRBV6-3
CASSPPGTGAFF
TGTGCCAGCAGTCCCCCGGGGACGGGCGCTTTCTTT
>TRBJ1-3|TRBD1|few|TRBV6-5
CASSLQGARGNTIYF
TGTGCCAGCAGTTTGCAGGGGGCACGGGGAAACACCATATATTTT
>TRBJ2-3|.|medium-sized|TRBV7-2
CASSLGATDTQYF
TGTGCCAGCAGCTTAGGAGCCACAGATACGCAGTATTTT
>TRBJ2-5|.|.|TRBV7-9
CASSLAQVQETQYF
TGTGCCAGCAGCTTAGCACAGGTCCAAGAGACCCAGTACTTC
>TRBJ1-2|.|.|TRBV27
CASRGSYGYTF
TGTGCCAGCAGGGGCAGCTATGGCTACACCTTC
>TRBJ1-5|.|.|TRBV7-2
CASSLTPGPQHF
TGTGCCAGCAGCTTAACGCCGGGGCCCCAGCATTTT
>TRBJ1-1|.|.|TRBV7-2
CASSQDVVVLGAFF
TGTGCCAGCAGCCAGGACGTTGTTGTTCTGGGAGCTTTCTTT
>TRBJ2-6|TRBD1|.|TRBV20-1
CSARGQGARLGANVLTF
TGCAGTGCTAGAGGACAGGGGGCGCGCCTTGGGGCCAACGTCCTGACTTTC
>TRBJ1-2|.|few|TRBV25-1
CASTGWYGYTF
TGTGCCAGCACGGGATGGTATGGCTACACCTTC
>TRBJ1-1|.|once|TRBV7-9
CASSLAGREDTEAFF
TGTGCCAGCAGCTTAGCGGGGAGGGAGGACACTGAAGCTTTCTTT
>TRBJ1-1|TRBD1|.|TRBV6-1
CASRAMTGGAGAFF
TGTGCCAGCAGAGCCATGACAGGGGGCGCCGGGGCTTTCTTT
>TRBJ2-5|.|few|TRBV20-1
CSATYEITETQYF
TGCAGTGCCACCTATGAAATAACGGAGACCCAGTACTTC
>TRBJ1-4|.|.|TRBV19
CASSSQGGGNEKLFF
TGTGCCAGTAGTAGTCAAGGAGGGGGAAATGAAAAACTGTTTTTT
>TRBJ2-1|.|few|TRBV5-1
CASSSDSGSYNEQFF
TGCGCCAGCAGCTCAGACTCGGGCTCCTACAATGAGCAGTTCTTC
>TRBJ1-2|TRBD1|.|TRBV20-1
CSAWDSNYGYTF
TGCAGTGCCTGGGACAGCAACTATGGCTACACCTTC
>TRBJ1-6|.|.|TRBV19
CASNLQGDEPLHF
TGTGCCAGTAATTTACAGGGCGATGAACCCCTCCACTTT
>TRBJ2-7|.|few|TRBV6-1
CASREGREQYF
TGTGCCAGCAGGGAGGGGCGGGAGCAGTACTTC
>TRBJ2-2|TRBD1|.|TRBV12-5
CASGLGIGTGTTNTGELFF
TGTGCTAGTGGTTTGGGCATCGGGACAGGGACAACGAACACCGGGGAGCTGTTTTTT